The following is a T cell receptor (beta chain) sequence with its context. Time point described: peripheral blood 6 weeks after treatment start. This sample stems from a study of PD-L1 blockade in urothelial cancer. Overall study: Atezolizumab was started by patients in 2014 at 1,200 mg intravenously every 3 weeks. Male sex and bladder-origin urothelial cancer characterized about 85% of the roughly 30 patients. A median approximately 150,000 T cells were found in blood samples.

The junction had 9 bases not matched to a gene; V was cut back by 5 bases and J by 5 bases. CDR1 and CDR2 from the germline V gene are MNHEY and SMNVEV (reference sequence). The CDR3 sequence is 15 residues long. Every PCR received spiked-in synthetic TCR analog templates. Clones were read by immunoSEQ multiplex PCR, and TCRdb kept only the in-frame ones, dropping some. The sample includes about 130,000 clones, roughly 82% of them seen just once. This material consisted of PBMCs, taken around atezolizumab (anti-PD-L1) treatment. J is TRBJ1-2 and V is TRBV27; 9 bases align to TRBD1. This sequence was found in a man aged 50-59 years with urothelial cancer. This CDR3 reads CASSLQGAVGYGYTF. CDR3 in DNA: TGTGCCAGCAGTCTACAGGGGGCGGTTGGGTATGGCTACACCTTC.